The 2 T cell receptor beta chains in this list originate from one sample, sequenced in a study of PD-L1 blockade in urothelial cancer. TCRdb's table, derived via immunoSEQ multiplex PCR, lists solely in-frame clones and lacks some. The repertoire holds some 50,000 clones, with around 88% as singletons. Sequenced material: PBMCs, taken around atezolizumab (anti-PD-L1) treatment. The receptors were gathered from a man at least 80 years old with urothelial cancer.

This clone was observed a single time. This rearrangement joins TRBV5-1 to TRBJ2-7, with 7 nucleotides matching TRBD2. Germline V gives CDR1 SGHRS, CDR2 YFSETQ. V trimming: 3 bases; J trimming: 1 base; junction bases outside the gene matches: 7. This CDR3 comprises 15 residues. This CDR3 reads CASSWMGGGSYEQYF. CDR3 sequence (DNA): TGCGCCAGCAGCTGGATGGGGGGGGGTTCCTACGAGCAGTACTTC.

The V and J genes are TRBV11-2 and TRBJ2-1, with D unresolved. Trimming left V 0 bases short and J 3 bases short, with 15 bases between. This CDR3 region has 17 residues. CDR1 is SGHAT, CDR2 FQNNGV, per germline. DNA for the CDR3: TGTGCCAGCAGCTTAGAACGACTCGCCCGTTACTACAATGAGCAGTTCTTC. Its protein is CASSLERLARYYNEQFF.